This T cell receptor beta chain was sequenced for a study of OX40 agonist ivuxolimab in advanced cancers. V was cut by 1 base and J by 4 bases, with 11 bases left in between. The CDR3 runs 15 residues. In germline, CDR1 is MGHDK, CDR2 SYGVNS. Profiled with immunoSEQ multiplex PCR; TCRdb holds only in-frame clones, not every one. The table records under 140,000 clones, about nine tenths of them present only once. Sequenced material: CD4+ or CD8+ T cells sorted from blood, taken in a trial of the OX40 agonist ivuxolimab. The gene calls are TRBV25-1 and TRBJ1-3; the D gene is possibly TRBD1 (5 bases). The receptor was isolated from an adult with an advanced solid tumor such as melanoma, head and neck, liver or kidney cancer. The CDR3 coding sequence is TGTGCCAGCAGTGAATGGGGGGGATCCGGAAACACCATATATTTT. Translation gives CASSEWGGSGNTIYF. Full variable domain (rest looked up from reference TRBV25-1 and TRBJ1-3): EADIYQTPRYLVIGTGKKITLECSQTMGHDKMYWYQQDPGMELHLIHYSYGVNSTEKGDLSSESTVSRIRTEHFPLTLESARPSHTSQYLCASSEWGGSGNTIYFGEGSWLTVV.